The T cell receptor (beta chain) under discussion was sequenced for a study of long-term antiretroviral therapy in people with HIV. Study details: It was about a decade after the earliest samples that the 2015 immediate-ART recommendation appeared.

V gave up 0 bases and J gave up 6 bases, with 6 bases separating them. CDR3 length equals 13 residues. Germline CDR1 SGHVS, CDR2 FQNEAQ. At the survey level, the v3.0 immunoSEQ assay was run. Repertoires were generated with immunoSEQ multiplex PCR, while TCRdb's copy carries only in-frame clones and drops some. The sample gives approximately 29,000 clones, roughly 90% of which show up once; 4.3% is in the top ten. Material: unsorted PBMCs, obtained 5 to 5.5 years after starting antiretroviral therapy. The gene calls are TRBV7-8 and TRBJ1-5; D gene uncertain. The clonotype originates from a woman in her thirties or forties with HIV. The CDR3 loop is CASSLAGSQPQHF. The CDR3 DNA is TGTGCCAGCAGCTTAGCGGGATCTCAGCCCCAGCATTTT.